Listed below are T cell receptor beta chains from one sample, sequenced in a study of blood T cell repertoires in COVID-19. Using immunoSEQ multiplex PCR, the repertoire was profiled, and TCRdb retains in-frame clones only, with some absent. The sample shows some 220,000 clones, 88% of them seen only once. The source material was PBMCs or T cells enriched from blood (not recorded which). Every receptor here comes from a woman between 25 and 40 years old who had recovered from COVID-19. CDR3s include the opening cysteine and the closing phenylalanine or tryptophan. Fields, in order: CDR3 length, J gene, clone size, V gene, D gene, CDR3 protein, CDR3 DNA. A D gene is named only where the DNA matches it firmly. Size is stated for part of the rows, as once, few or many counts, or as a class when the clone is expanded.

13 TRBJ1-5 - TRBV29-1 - CSASGGWDQPQHF TGCAGCGCCTCAGGAGGGTGGGATCAGCCCCAGCATTTT
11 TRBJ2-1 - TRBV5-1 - CASQGYNEQFF TGCGCCAGCCAGGGCTACAATGAGCAGTTCTTC
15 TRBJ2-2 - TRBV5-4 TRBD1 CASSRDRGNTGELFF TGTGCCAGCAGCCGGGACAGAGGGAACACCGGGGAGCTGTTTTTT
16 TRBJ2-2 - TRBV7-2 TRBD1 CASSPRGQGFGGELFF TGTGCCAGCAGCCCCAGGGGACAGGGCTTTGGCGGGGAGCTGTTTTTT
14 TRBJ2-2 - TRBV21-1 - CASSRIGTFGELFF TGTGCCAGCAGCAGGATCGGGACTTTCGGGGAGCTGTTTTTT
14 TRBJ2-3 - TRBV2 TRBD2 CASSARTSGDTQYF TGTGCCAGCAGTGCCCGGACTAGCGGGGATACGCAGTATTTT
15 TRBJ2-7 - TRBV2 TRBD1 CASSEGQSFSYEQYF TGTGCCAGCAGTGAGGGACAGAGTTTCTCCTACGAGCAGTACTTC
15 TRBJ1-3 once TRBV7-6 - CASSRTGNSGNTIYF TGTGCCAGCAGCCGAACAGGGAACTCTGGAAACACCATATATTTT
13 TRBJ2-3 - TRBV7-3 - CASSALRGDTQYF TGTGCCAGCAGCGCTCTAAGAGGAGATACGCAGTATTTT
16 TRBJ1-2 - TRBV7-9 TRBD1 CASSDRGPLSNYGYTF TGTGCCAGCAGCGACAGGGGCCCTCTTTCTAACTATGGCTACACCTTC
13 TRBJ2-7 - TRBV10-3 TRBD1 CAISRGQGYEQYF TGTGCCATCAGTAGGGGACAGGGTTACGAGCAGTACTTC
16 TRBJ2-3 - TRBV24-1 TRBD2 CATSDSTSGGADTQYF TGTGCCACCAGTGATTCGACTAGCGGGGGCGCAGATACGCAGTATTTT
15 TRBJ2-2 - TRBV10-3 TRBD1 CAIRRTGGVTGELFF TGTGCCATCAGGAGGACAGGGGGCGTGACCGGGGAGCTGTTTTTT
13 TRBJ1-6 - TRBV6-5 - CASTTEDNSPLHF TGTGCCAGCACCACAGAAGATAATTCACCCCTCCACTTT
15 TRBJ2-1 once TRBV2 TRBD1 CASRGTGSSYNEQFF TGTGCCAGCAGGGGGACAGGGAGCTCCTACAATGAGCAGTTCTTC
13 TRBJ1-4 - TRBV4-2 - CASSPATNEKLFF TGTGCCAGCAGCCCCGCAACTAATGAAAAACTGTTTTTT
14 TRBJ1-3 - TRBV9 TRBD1 CASSVGTGGNTIYF TGTGCCAGCAGCGTAGGGACAGGGGGAAACACCATATATTTT
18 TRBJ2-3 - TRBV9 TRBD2 CASSVGLAGASSTDTQYF TGTGCCAGCAGCGTAGGATTAGCGGGGGCCTCTAGCACAGATACGCAGTATTTT
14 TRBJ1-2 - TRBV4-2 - CASSQVSRGYGYTF TGTGCCAGCAGCCAAGTTTCACGGGGCTATGGCTACACCTTC
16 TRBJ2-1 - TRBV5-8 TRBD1 CASSLSGAGGWDEQFF TGTGCCAGCAGCTTGTCTGGGGCAGGGGGATGGGATGAGCAGTTCTTC
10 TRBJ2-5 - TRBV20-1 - CSARGRAQYF TGCAGTGCTAGAGGACGGGCCCAGTACTTC
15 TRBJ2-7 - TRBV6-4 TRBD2 CASSESSGGSYEQYF TGTGCCAGCAGTGAATCTAGCGGAGGCTCCTACGAGCAGTACTTC
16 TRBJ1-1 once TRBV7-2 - CASSNRDPDFNTEAFF TGTGCCAGCAGCAATCGGGATCCGGACTTCAACACTGAAGCTTTCTTT
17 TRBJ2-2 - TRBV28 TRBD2 CASSPLAGEANTGELFF TGTGCCAGCAGTCCCCTAGCGGGAGAGGCGAACACCGGGGAGCTGTTTTTT
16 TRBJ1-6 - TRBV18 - CASSPQGGGNRAPLHF TGTGCCAGCTCACCACAGGGTGGAGGGAATAGGGCACCCCTCCACTTT
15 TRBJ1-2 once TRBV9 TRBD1 CASSAEPGQVHGYTF TGTGCCAGCAGCGCCGAACCGGGACAGGTACATGGCTACACCTTC
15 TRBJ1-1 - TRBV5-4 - CASSFKGRGNTEAFF TGTGCCAGCAGCTTTAAGGGGCGGGGGAACACTGAAGCTTTCTTT
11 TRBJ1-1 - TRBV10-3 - CAGGSDTEAFF TGTGCCGGGGGGTCCGACACTGAAGCTTTCTTT
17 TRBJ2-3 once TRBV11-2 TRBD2 CASSVTTSGLSTDTQYF TGTGCCAGCAGCGTCACGACTAGCGGACTTAGCACAGATACGCAGTATTTT
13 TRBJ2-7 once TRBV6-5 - CASTTGGSYEQYF TGTGCCAGCACCACCGGGGGATCCTACGAGCAGTACTTC
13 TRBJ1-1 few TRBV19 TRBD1 CASKTGADTEAFF TGTGCCAGCAAAACAGGGGCGGACACTGAAGCTTTCTTT
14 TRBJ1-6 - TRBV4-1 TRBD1 CASSLDRTNSPLHF TGCGCCAGCAGCCTGGACAGGACTAATTCACCCCTCCACTTT
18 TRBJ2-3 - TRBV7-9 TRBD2 CASSSPRSSGGAGDTQYF TGTGCCAGCAGCTCTCCCCGCTCTAGCGGGGGGGCGGGAGATACGCAGTATTTT
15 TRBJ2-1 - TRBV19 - CASSLGTSPYNEQFF TGTGCCAGTAGTCTCGGGACTTCTCCTTACAATGAGCAGTTCTTC
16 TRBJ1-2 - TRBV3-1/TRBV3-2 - CASSQDGEGPNYGYTF TGTGCCAGCAGCCAAGATGGGGAGGGACCTAACTATGGCTACACCTTC
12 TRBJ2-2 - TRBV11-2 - CASSYTTGELFF TGTGCCAGCAGCTACACCACCGGGGAGCTGTTTTTT
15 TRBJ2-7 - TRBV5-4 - CASSFGAGATYEQYF TGTGCCAGCAGCTTCGGGGCAGGGGCTACCTACGAGCAGTACTTC
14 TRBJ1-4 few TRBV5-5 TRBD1 CASSSGTGDEKLFF TGTGCCAGCAGTTCCGGGACAGGGGATGAAAAACTGTTTTTT
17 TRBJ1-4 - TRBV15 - CATSREISGTRPEKLFF TGTGCCACCAGCAGAGAGATCTCCGGGACAAGGCCCGAAAAACTGTTTTTT
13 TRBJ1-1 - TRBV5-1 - CASSFGGGTEAFF TGCGCCAGCAGCTTCGGGGGTGGCACTGAAGCTTTCTTT
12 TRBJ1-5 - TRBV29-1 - CSVRQGNQPQHF TGCAGCGTAAGGCAGGGGAATCAGCCCCAGCATTTT
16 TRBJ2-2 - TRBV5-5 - CASSLDGAGKIGELFF TGTGCCAGCAGCTTGGATGGGGCGGGGAAAATTGGGGAGCTGTTTTTT
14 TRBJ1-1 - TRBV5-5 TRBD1 CASSVRDRNTEAFF TGTGCCAGCAGCGTCCGGGACAGGAACACTGAAGCTTTCTTT
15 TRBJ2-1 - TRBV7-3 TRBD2 CASSLSGGADNEQFF TGTGCCAGCAGCTTAAGCGGGGGGGCCGACAATGAGCAGTTCTTC
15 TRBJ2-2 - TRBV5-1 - CASSYEGPNTGELFF TGCGCCAGCAGTTATGAGGGCCCGAACACCGGGGAGCTGTTTTTT
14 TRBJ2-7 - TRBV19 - CASSIALLAYEQYF TGTGCCAGTAGTATCGCCTTGTTAGCCTACGAGCAGTACTTC
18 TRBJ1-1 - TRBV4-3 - CASSQDRHWLVGNTEAFF TGCGCCAGCAGCCAAGATCGTCACTGGCTAGTAGGGAACACTGAAGCTTTCTTT